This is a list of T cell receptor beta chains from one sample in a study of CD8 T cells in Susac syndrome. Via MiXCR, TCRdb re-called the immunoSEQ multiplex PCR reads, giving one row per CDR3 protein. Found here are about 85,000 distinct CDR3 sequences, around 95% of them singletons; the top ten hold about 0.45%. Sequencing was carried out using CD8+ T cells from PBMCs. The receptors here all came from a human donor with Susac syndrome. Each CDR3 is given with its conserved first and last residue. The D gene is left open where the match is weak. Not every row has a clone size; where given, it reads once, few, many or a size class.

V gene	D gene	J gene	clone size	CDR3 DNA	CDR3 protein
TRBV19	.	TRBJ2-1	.	TGTGCCAGCAGCCCGGAGGGGGGTTCGCTGTTCTTC	CASSPEGGSLFF
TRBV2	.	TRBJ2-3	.	TGTGCCAGCAGTGATCCTCTTTTCGCGGTGGATACGCAGTATTTT	CASSDPLFAVDTQYF
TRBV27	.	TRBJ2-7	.	TGTGCCAGCAGTGCGGATGTAGGGAACGAGCAGTACTTC	CASSADVGNEQYF
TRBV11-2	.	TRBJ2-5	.	TGTGCCAGCAGCTTAGAATTTGTTGAGGGGTTGGAGACCCAGTACTTC	CASSLEFVEGLETQYF
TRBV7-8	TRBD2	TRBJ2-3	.	TGTGCCAGCGGTCTAGCGGGAGGCACAGATACGCAGTATTTT	CASGLAGGTDTQYF
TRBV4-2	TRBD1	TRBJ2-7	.	TGTGCCAGCAGCCCTTTGGGACAGGGGGCGAGCTACGAGCAGTACTTC	CASSPLGQGASYEQYF
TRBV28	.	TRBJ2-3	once	TGTGCCAGCAGCTCCCGTGGAGCGGATACGCAGTATTTT	CASSSRGADTQYF
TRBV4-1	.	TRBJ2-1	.	TGCGCCAGCAGCCAAGAGAACTACTACAATGAGCAGTTCTTC	CASSQENYYNEQFF
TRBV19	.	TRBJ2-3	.	TGTGCCAGTAGTCCCCTACGGGCCACAGATACGCAGTATTTT	CASSPLRATDTQYF
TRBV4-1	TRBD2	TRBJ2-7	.	TGCGCCAGCAGCCAAACTACTAGCGGGAGAGGCTACGAGCAGTACTTC	CASSQTTSGRGYEQYF
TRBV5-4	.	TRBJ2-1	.	TGTGCCAGCAGCCATGACAATGGGCTAGGAGAAGAGGACAATGAGCAGTTCTTC	CASSHDNGLGEEDNEQFF
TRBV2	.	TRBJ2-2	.	TGTGCCAGCAGTGCGGGGGAAAACACCGGGGAGCTGTTTTTT	CASSAGENTGELFF
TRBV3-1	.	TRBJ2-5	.	TGTGCCAGCATTCACCAAGAGACCCAGTACTTC	CASIHQETQYF
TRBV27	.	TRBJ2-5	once	TGTGCCAGCAGTTTCGGAGGGGGCCCCAGATTTCAGGCTATCAAGGAGACCCAGTACTTC	CASSFGGGPRFQAIKETQYF